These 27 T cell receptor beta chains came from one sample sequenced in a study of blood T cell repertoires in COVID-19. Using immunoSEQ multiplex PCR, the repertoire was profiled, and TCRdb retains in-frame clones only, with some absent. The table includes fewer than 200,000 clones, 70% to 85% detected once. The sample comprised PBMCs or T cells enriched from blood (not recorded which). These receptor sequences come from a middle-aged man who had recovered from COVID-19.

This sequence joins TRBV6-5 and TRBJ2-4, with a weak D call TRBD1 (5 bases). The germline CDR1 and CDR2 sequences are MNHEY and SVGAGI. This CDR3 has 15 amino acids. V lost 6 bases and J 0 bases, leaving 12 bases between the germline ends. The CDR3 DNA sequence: TGTGCCAGCAGCTTGACAGCCATAGCCAAAAACATTCAGTACTTC. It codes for CASSLTAIAKNIQYF.

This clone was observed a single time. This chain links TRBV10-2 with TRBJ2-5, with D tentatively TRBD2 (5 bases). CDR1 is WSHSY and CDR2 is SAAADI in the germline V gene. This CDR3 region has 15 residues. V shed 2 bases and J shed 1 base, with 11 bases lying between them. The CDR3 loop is CASSEQSGSQETQYF. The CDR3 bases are TGCGCCAGCAGTGAGCAAAGCGGATCCCAAGAGACCCAGTACTTC.

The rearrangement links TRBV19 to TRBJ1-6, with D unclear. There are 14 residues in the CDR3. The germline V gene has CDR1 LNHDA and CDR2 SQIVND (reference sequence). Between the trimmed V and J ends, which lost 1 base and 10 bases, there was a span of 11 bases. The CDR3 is CASSIGGFWSPLHF. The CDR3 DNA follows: TGTGCCAGTAGTATAGGAGGATTCTGGTCACCCCTCCACTTT.

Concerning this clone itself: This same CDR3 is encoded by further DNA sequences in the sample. CDR3 loop: CASSPGAGNTIYF. The CDR3 DNA sequence: TGTGCCAGCTCACCGGGCGCCGGAAACACCATATATTTT. The rearrangement joins TRBV18 to TRBJ1-3; no reliable D call. The CDR3 is 13 amino acids. Trimming stripped 3 bases from V and 4 bases from J, with 7 bases between. Germline V gene sequence: CDR1 KGHSH, CDR2 LQKENI.

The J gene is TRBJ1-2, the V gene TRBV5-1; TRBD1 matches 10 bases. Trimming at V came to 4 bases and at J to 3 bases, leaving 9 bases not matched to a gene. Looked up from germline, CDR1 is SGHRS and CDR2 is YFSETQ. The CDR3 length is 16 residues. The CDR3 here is CASSLDGTGVDYGYTF. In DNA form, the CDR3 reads TGCGCCAGCAGCCTGGACGGGACAGGGGTCGACTATGGCTACACCTTC.

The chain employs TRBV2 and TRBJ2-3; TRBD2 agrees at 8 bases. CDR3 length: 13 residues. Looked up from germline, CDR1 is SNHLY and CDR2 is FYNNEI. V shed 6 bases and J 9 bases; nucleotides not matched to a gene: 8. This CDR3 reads CASSPGGAGTQYF. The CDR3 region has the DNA TGTGCCAGCAGCCCCGGGGGGGCGGGGACGCAGTATTTT.

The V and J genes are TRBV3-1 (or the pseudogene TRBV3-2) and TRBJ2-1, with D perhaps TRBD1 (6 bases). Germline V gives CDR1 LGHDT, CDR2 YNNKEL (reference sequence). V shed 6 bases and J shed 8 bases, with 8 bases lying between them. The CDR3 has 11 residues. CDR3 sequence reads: CASSNRDEQFF. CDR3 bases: TGTGCCAGCAGTAACAGGGATGAGCAGTTCTTC.

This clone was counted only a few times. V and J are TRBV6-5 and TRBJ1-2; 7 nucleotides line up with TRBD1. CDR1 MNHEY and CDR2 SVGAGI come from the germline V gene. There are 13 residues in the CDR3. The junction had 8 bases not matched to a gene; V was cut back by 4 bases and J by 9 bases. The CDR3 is CASSFHGQASYTF. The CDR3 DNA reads TGTGCCAGCAGTTTCCACGGACAGGCCAGCTACACCTTC.

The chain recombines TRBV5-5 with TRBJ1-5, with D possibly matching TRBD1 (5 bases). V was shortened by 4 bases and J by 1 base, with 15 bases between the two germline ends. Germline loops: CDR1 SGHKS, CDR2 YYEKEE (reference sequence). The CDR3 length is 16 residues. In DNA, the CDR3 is TGTGCCAGCAGCCCCCGGGGAGGGGCGAGCAATCAGCCCCAGCATTTT. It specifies CASSPRGGASNQPQHF.

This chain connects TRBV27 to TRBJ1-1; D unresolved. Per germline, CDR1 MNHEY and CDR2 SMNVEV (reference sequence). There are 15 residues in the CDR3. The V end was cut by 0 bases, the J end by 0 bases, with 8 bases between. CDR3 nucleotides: TGTGCCAGCAGTTTATCGGCCTCCTTGAACACTGAAGCTTTCTTT. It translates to CASSLSASLNTEAFF.

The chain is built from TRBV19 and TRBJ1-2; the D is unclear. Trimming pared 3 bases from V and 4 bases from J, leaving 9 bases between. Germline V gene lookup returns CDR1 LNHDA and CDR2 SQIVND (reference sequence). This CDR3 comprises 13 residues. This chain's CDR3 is CASSIGQSYGYTF. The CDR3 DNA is TGTGCCAGTAGTATTGGGCAGTCCTATGGCTACACCTTC.

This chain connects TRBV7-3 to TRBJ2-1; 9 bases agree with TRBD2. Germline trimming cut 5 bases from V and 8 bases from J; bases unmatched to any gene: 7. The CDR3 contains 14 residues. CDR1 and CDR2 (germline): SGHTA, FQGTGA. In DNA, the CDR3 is TGTGCCAGCAGCCGGCGGGGGGGCCGCGATGAGCAGTTCTTC. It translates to CASSRRGGRDEQFF.

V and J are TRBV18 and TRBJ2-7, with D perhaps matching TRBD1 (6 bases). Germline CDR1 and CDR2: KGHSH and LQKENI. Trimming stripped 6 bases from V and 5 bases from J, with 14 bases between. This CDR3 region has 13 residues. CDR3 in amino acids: CASSQQGFHEQYF. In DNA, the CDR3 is TGTGCCAGCTCGCAACAGGGTTTCCACGAGCAGTACTTC.

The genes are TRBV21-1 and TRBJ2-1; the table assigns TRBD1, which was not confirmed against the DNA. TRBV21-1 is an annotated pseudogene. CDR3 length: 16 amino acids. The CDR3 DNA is TGTGCCAGCAGCAACAGGGGACCGACCTCCTACAATGAGCAGTTCTTC. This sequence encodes CASSNRGPTSYNEQFF.

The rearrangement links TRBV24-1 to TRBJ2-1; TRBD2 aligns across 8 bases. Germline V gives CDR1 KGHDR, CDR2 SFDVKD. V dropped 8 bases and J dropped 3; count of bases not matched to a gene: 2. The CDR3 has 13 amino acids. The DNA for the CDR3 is TGTGCCACCAACAGCGGGGGCTACAATGAGCAGTTCTTC. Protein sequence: CATNSGGYNEQFF.

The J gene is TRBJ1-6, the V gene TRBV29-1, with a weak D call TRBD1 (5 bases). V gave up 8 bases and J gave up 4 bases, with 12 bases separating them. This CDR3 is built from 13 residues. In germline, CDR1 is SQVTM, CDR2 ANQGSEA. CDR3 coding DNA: TGCAGCATCAGGGCTGATTATAATTCACCCCTCCACTTT. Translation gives CSIRADYNSPLHF.

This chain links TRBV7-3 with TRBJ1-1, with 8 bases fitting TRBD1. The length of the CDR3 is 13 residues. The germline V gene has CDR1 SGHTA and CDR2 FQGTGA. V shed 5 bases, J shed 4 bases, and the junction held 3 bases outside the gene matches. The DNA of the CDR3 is TGTGCCAGCAGCCCAGGACAGGGCACTGAAGCTTTCTTT. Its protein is CASSPGQGTEAFF.

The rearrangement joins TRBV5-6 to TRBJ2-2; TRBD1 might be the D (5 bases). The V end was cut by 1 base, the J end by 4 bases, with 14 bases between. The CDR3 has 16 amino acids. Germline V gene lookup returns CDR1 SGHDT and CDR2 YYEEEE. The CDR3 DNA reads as TGTGCCAGCAGCTTGATTCGACAGTCTCCCACCGGGGAGCTGTTTTTT. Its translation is CASSLIRQSPTGELFF.

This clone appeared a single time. CDR3 sequence: CASSVGGGVYNEQFF. The CDR3 region has the DNA TGTGCCAGCAGCGTAGGAGGGGGGGTCTACAATGAGCAGTTCTTC. The chain uses TRBV9 and TRBJ2-1, with D perhaps TRBD2 (7 bases). CDR3 length: 15 residues. The V end lost 0 bases, the J end lost 3 bases, and 10 bases lay between the germline ends. CDR1 is SGDLS, CDR2 YYNGEE, per germline.

The CDR3 protein is CASRGDRGGYTF. The DNA for the CDR3 is TGTGCCAGCAGGGGGGACAGGGGTGGCTACACCTTC. V usage is TRBV2 and J usage is TRBJ1-2; 10 nucleotides match TRBD1. V shed 6 bases, J shed 7 bases, and the junction held 2 bases outside the gene matches. Germline V gene data show CDR1 as SNHLY and CDR2 as FYNNEI. The CDR3 spans 12 residues.

CDR3 residues: CASSLGQVSSGNTIYF. The CDR3 nucleotides are TGCGCCAGCAGCCTGGGACAGGTGTCCTCTGGAAACACCATATATTTT. This chain uses TRBV10-2 with TRBJ1-3; 8 bases fit TRBD1. V lost 6 bases to trimming and J lost 0 bases; unmatched junction nucleotides: 7. This CDR3 is 16 amino acids long. Per the germline V gene, CDR1 is WSHSY and CDR2 is SAAADI.

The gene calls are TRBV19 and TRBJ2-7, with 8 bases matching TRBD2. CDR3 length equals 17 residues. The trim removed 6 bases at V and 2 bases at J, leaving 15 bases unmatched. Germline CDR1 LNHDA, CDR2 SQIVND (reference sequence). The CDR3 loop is CASSRATGGPIPYEQYF. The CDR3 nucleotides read TGTGCCAGTAGCAGAGCTACGGGGGGGCCGATCCCCTACGAGCAGTACTTC.

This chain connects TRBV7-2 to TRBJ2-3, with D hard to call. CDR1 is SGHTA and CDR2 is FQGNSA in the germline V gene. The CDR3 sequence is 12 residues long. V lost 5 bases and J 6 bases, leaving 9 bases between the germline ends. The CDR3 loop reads CASSRGPDTQYF. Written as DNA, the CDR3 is TGTGCCAGCAGCCGCGGCCCGGATACGCAGTATTTT.

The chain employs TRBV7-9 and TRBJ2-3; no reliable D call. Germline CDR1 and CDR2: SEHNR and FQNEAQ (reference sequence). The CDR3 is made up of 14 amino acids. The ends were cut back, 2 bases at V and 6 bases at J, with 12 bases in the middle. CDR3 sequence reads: CASSLTATGDTQYF. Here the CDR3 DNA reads TGTGCCAGCAGCTTAACGGCTACCGGGGATACGCAGTATTTT.

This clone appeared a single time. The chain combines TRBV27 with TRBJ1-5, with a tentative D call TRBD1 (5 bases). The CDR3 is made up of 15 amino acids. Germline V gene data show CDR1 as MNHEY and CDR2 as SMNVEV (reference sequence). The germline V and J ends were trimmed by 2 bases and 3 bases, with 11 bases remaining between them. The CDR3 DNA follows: TGTGCCAGCAGTTTAACAGGAGTTCCCAATCAGCCCCAGCATTTT. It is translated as CASSLTGVPNQPQHF.

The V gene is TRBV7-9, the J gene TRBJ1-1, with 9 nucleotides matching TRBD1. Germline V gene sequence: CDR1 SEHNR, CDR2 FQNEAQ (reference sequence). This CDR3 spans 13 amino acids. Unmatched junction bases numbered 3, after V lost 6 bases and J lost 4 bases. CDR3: CASRGQGGTEAFF. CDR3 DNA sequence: TGTGCCAGCAGGGGACAGGGTGGCACTGAAGCTTTCTTT. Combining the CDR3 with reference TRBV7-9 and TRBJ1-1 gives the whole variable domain DTGVSQNPRHKITKRGQNVTFRCDPISEHNRLYWYRQTLGQGPEFLTYFQNEAQLEKSRLLSDRFSAERPKGSFSTLEIQRTEQGDSAMYLCASRGQGGTEAFFGQGTRLTVV.

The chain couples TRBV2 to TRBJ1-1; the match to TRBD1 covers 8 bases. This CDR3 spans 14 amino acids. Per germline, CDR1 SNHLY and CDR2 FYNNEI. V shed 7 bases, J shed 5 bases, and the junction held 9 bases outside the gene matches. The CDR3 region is CASILERQGTEAFF. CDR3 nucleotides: TGTGCCAGCATCTTAGAGAGACAGGGGACTGAAGCTTTCTTT.